This section outlines one T cell receptor (beta chain) sequence together with its context. Its specificity is unknown. Germline V gives CDR1 GTSNPN, CDR2 SVGIG (reference sequence). J lost 0 bases, V lost 4 bases, and 8 bases had no gene match. This CDR3 contains 18 residues. This entry belongs to a study of breast tumors, draining lymph nodes, adjacent tissues. Overall study results and limits: That most tumor T cells come from lymph nodes remained unproven. The data were judged consistent with most tumor T cells coming from lymph node and expanding in tumor.

TCRdb redid the calling of the multiplex PCR reads with MiXCR, one entry per CDR3 protein. Of some 65,000 distinct CDR3 sequences listed, approximately 45% are singletons. The chain joins TRBV30 to TRBJ2-6; 11 bases map to TRBD2. This TCR came from a female donor with breast cancer. Some clones in this sample may be carry-over from other donors' samples. Sequencing input: breast tumor tissue. CDR3 loop: CAWNLAGGRVSGANVLTF. The CDR3 DNA follows: TGTGCCTGGAACTTAGCGGGAGGGCGCGTCTCTGGGGCCAACGTCCTGACTTTC. The full variable domain, completed using reference TRBV30 and TRBJ2-6, is SQTIHQWPATLVQPVGSPLSLECTVEGTSNPNLYWYRQAAGRGLQLLFYSVGIGQISSEVPQNLSASRPQDRQFILSSKKLLLSDSGFYLCAWNLAGGRVSGANVLTFGAGSRLTVL.